This T cell receptor beta chain came from a study of blood T cell repertoires in COVID-19. Study information: T cells, B-cell-depleted T cells, or PBMCs provided the cDNA or gDNA that served as material.

Some clones are missing from TCRdb's copy, which holds only in-frame ones; the method was immunoSEQ multiplex PCR. The sample holds under 350,000 clones, roughly 90% seen once. This clone was found a few times. Those who participated ranged in age from roughly 18 to 95 years and resided in about two dozen US areas. Participants were placed into cohorts based on the clinical history they reported. The CDR3 is made up of 17 amino acids. Per the germline V gene, CDR1 is SGHNT and CDR2 is YYREEE (reference sequence). J was trimmed by 2 bases and V by 10 bases; bases with no gene match: 15. The source is a man in his 60s who had recovered from COVID-19. The rearrangement joins TRBV5-4 to TRBJ2-1, with 10 bases aligning to TRBD2. Material for sequencing was PBMCs or T cells enriched from blood (not recorded which). The CDR3 reads CAAQSAGGHVAYNEQFF. The CDR3 coding sequence is TGTGCCGCCCAGTCAGCGGGGGGGCACGTCGCCTACAATGAGCAGTTCTTC.